This T cell receptor (beta chain) was retrieved from a study of blood T cell repertoires in COVID-19. The overall study: Whether acute or convalescent, the COVID-19 samples came from the United States, Italy and Spain. PBMCs, B-cell-depleted T cells, or T cells provided the cDNA or gDNA that made up the material.

Methods used by the authors: Amplification with reference gene primers provided the estimates of nucleated cell counts. Sequenced by immunoSEQ multiplex PCR; TCRdb stores in-frame clones only, minus some. That table furnishes V, J and clone size, whereas the DNA furnished D and trimming. The sample has roughly 100,000 clones, 80% to 90% seen once. V was trimmed by 4 bases and J by 4 bases, leaving 10 bases between them. The CDR3 is 13 amino acids. Per the germline V gene, CDR1 is SGHTA and CDR2 is FQGTGA. The chain employs TRBV7-3 and TRBJ1-2, with D perhaps TRBD1 (5 bases). Sequencing used peripheral blood. The receptor was isolated from a man between 60 and 70 years old with acute or convalescent COVID-19. The CDR3 loop reads CASSYDSSYGYTF. For the CDR3, the DNA is TGTGCCAGCAGCTACGACAGCTCCTATGGCTACACCTTC.